The T cell receptor beta chain under discussion was sequenced for a study of CD8 T cells in Susac syndrome (dated by TCRdb to about 2019). About the full investigation: The study used repertoire sequencing to test whether antigen drove CD8+ T cell activation and differentiation in Susac syndrome.

At the junction V is shortened by 5 bases and J by 7 bases; bases outside the gene matches: 5. The germline V gene (reference sequence) provides CDR1 DFQATT and CDR2 SNEGSKA. Inclusive of the bounding cysteine and phenylalanine, the CDR3 is 13 residues long. The entry retains the CDR3 DNA only, 39 bases that are in frame from base 1. Comments on this clonotype: Its antigen remains undetermined. Nothing much larger sits one base from this clone, and base qualities are not available.

The paper as a whole reports these results and caveats: The study acknowledged that relatively few individuals were included in the TCR sequencing and HLA analysis.

Peripheral blood CD8+ and CD4+ T cells from healthy donors, Susac syndrome patients and multiple sclerosis patients were profiled by high-throughput TCR beta sequencing. Healthy donors were included as age- and sex-matched controls. Bulk CD8+ and CD4+ T cells were purified magnetically by negative isolation, whereas CD8+ TEMRA cells were enriched by FACS. Blood was collected in EDTA tubes and processed within 24 hours, with PBMCs isolated through density gradient centrifugation. PBMCs intended for TCR sequencing were cryopreserved in liquid nitrogen and thawed later in a water bath at 37 degrees C. The sorted or isolated CD4+, CD8+ and CD8+ TEMRA cells reached a purity of at least 90%. RNA was extracted using the RNeasy kit, and about 0.45 to 1 ug of the RNA was reverse transcribed with random hexamers. The immunoSEQ multiplex PCR assay, covering 54 Vbeta and 13 Jbeta segments, was used to amplify TCR beta CDR3 regions. Bias from PCR amplification was corrected by using a synthetic template baseline for primer optimization and for computational correction. In the authors' own workflow: Reads were annotated to V, D and J genes according to IMGT and were analyzed with immunoSEQ Analyzer, with only productive sequences retained. Clonality was calculated as one minus the Shannon entropy normalized by log2 of the number of productive unique sequences. For each patient and control, public and private clones were evaluated within the 100 most prevalent clones. A clone was defined as Susac-specific if it was absent from the healthy and MS cohorts, from roughly 980 published viral clones and from other ImmuneACCESS disease sequences. TCRdb itself trimmed the public reads at Q25 with fastp, ran MiXCR and retained productive beta chains. CDR3 protein sequences are deduplicated, and each keeps its most common genes and DNA. The V and J calls follow TCRdb's processing rather than the paper's. The sample table holds around 200,000 distinct CDR3 sequences, of which 85% to 95% were seen once. About 0.094% of the sample rests with the top ten.

The origin of this receptor is a human donor in good health. Recombination linked TRBV20-1 to TRBJ1-4; a stretch of 9 junction bases matches TRBD1. The sample comprised CD4+ T cells from PBMCs. The sequenced DNA is TGCAGTGCTCCCGGGACAGGGCGTGAAAAACTGTTTTTT. Its protein is CSAPGTGREKLFF.